A selection of T cell receptor beta chains follows, all from one sample in a study of T cells in Graves' hyperthyroidism and ophthalmopathy. From the multiplex PCR reads, TCRdb called clonotypes with MiXCR, one entry per CDR3 protein. The data hold 730,000 or so distinct CDR3 sequences, with over 15% observed a single time. Specimen: blood. These receptors originate from a woman between 45 and 65 years old with Graves' hyperthyroidism that later progressed to Graves' ophthalmopathy. Each CDR3 is given with its conserved first and last residue. The order of the fields is V gene, J gene, clone size, D gene, CDR3 length, CDR3 protein, CDR3 DNA. A D gene is named only where the DNA matches it firmly. Size tells how often a clone was seen (once, few, many) or the class of an expanded clone, and some rows leave it out.

>TRBV18|TRBJ2-7|NA|TRBD1|14
CAGSPGTGVGEQYF
TGTGCCGGCTCACCAGGGACAGGGGTTGGCGAGCAGTACTTC
>TRBV19|TRBJ1-4|NA|NA|14
CASSMRRTNEKLFF
TGTGCCAGTAGTATGCGGCGGACTAATGAAAAACTGTTTTTT
>TRBV30|TRBJ2-4|many|NA|12
CAWSAWQSFKYF
TGTGCCTGGAGTGCTTGGCAGTCTTTCAAGTACTTC
>TRBV5-1|TRBJ1-1|few|NA|16
CASSLYAPGADTEAFF
TGCGCCAGCAGCTTGTATGCCCCGGGAGCGGACACTGAAGCTTTCTTT
>TRBV11-2|TRBJ2-3|many|TRBD2|17
CASSLVGTSGSTDTQYF
TGTGCCAGCAGCTTAGTAGGGACTAGCGGAAGCACAGATACGCAGTATTTT
>TRBV30|TRBJ2-1|many|NA|11
CAWSVLDEQFF
TGTGCCTGGAGTGTTTTGGATGAGCAGTTCTTC
>TRBV6-6|TRBJ1-6|few|NA|14
CASSYGRVDSPLHF
TGTGCCAGCAGTTACGGCAGGGTAGATTCACCCCTCCACTTT
>TRBV24-1|TRBJ2-3|NA|NA|13
CATSVGGADTQYF
TGTGCCACCAGTGTCGGCGGGGCAGATACGCAGTATTTT
>TRBV5-6|TRBJ2-6|NA|NA|17
CASSLALTGFGANVLTF
TGTGCCAGCAGCTTGGCCCTAACAGGGTTTGGGGCCAACGTCCTGACTTTC
>TRBV20-1|TRBJ1-2|NA|TRBD1|18
CSARDYFPAGQGDYGYTF
TGCAGTGCTAGAGATTACTTCCCGGCTGGACAGGGTGACTATGGCTACACCTTC
>TRBV3-1|TRBJ2-7|many|TRBD2|17
CASSQEFTSGDSGEQYF
TGTGCCAGCAGCCAAGAGTTCACTAGCGGGGATAGTGGCGAGCAGTACTTC